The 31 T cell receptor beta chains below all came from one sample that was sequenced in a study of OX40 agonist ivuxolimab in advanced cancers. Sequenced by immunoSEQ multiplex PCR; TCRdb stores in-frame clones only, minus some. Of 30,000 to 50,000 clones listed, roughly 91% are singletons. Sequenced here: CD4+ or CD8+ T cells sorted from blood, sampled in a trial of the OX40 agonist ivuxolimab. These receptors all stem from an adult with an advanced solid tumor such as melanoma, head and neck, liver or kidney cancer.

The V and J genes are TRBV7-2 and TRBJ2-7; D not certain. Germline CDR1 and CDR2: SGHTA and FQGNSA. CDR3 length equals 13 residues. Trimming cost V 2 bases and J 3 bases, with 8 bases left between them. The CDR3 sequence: CASSLNLHYEQYF. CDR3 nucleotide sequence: TGTGCCAGCAGCTTAAATCTCCACTACGAGCAGTACTTC.

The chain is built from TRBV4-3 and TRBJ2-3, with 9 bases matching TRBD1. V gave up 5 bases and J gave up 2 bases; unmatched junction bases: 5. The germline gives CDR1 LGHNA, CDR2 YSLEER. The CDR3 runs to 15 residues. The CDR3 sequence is CASSGTGHFTDTQYF. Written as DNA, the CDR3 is TGCGCCAGCAGCGGGACAGGGCATTTCACAGATACGCAGTATTTT.

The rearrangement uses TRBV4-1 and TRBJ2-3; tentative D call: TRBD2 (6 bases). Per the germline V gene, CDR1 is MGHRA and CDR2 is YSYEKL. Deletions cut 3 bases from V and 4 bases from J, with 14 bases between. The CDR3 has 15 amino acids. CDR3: CASSQAGTPSDTQYF. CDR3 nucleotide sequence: TGCGCCAGCAGCCAGGCCGGGACTCCGTCAGATACGCAGTATTTT.

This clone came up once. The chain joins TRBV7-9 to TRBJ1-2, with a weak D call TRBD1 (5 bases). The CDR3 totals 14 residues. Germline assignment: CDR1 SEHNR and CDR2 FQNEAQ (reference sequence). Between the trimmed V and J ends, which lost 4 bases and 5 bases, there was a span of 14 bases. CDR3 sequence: CASSWGLDSYGYTF. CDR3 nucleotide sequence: TGTGCCAGCAGCTGGGGGTTGGATTCTTATGGCTACACCTTC.

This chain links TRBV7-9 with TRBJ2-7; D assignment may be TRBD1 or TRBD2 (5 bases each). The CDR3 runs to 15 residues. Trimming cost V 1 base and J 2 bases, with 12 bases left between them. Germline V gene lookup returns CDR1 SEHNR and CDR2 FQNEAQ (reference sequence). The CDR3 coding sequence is TGTGCCAGCAGCTTAGGGCTAGTGGGGGCCTACGAGCAGTACTTC. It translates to CASSLGLVGAYEQYF.

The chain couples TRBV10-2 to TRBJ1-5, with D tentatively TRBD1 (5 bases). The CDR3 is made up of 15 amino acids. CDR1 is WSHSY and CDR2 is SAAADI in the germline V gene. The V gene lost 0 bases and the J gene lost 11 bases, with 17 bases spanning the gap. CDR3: CASSESTTAGRTQHF. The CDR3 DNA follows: TGCGCCAGCAGTGAGTCGACGACAGCGGGAAGGACCCAGCATTTT.

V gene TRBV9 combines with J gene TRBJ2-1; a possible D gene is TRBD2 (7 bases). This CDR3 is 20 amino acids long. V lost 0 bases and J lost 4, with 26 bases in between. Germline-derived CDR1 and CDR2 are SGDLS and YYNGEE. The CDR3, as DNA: TGTGCCAGCAGCGTAGGTCCTGGGGGGGCTTTTGACTCGCGGTACAATGAGCAGTTCTTC. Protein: CASSVGPGGAFDSRYNEQFF.

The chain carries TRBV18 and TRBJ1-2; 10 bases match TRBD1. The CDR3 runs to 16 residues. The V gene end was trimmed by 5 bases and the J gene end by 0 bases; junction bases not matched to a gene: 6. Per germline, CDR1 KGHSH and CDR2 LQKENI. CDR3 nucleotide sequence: TGTGCCAGCTCAACGACAGGGGGCCAAGCTAACTATGGCTACACCTTC. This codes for CASSTTGGQANYGYTF.

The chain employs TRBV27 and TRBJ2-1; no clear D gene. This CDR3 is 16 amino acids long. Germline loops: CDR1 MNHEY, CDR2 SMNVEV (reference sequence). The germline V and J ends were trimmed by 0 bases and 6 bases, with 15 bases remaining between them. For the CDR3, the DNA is TGTGCCAGCAGTTTATCTGTCCTTTCTACTATCAATGAGCAGTTCTTC. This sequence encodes CASSLSVLSTINEQFF.

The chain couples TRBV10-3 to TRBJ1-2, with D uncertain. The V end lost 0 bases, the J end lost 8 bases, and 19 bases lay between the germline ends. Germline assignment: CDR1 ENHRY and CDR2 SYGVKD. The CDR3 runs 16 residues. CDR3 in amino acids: CAISESTRALHLGYTF. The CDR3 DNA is TGTGCCATCAGTGAGTCAACCCGGGCCCTCCATCTCGGCTACACCTTC.

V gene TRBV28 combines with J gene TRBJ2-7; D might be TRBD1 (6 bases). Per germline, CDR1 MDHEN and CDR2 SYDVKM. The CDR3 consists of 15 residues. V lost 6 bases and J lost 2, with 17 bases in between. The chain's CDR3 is CASRLTGYGAYEQYF. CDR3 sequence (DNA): TGTGCCAGCAGGCTGACAGGATACGGGGCCTACGAGCAGTACTTC.

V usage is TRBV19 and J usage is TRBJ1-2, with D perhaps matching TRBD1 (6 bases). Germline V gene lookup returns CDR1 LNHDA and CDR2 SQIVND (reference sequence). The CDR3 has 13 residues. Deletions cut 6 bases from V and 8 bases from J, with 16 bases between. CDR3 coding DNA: TGTGCCAGTAGACCCCGGACAGAAAGGGGCTACACCTTC. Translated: CASRPRTERGYTF.

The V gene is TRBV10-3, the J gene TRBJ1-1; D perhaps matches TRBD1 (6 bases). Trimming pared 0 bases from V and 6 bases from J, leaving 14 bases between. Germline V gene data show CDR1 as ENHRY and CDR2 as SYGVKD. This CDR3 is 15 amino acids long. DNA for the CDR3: TGTGCCATCAGTGAGTCGAATGACAGGTACGCTGAAGCTTTCTTT. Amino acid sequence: CAISESNDRYAEAFF.

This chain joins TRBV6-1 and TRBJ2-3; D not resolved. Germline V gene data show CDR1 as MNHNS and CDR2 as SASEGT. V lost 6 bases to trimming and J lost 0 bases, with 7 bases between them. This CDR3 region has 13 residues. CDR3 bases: TGTGCCAGCAGGCTAGATAGCACAGATACGCAGTATTTT. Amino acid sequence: CASRLDSTDTQYF.

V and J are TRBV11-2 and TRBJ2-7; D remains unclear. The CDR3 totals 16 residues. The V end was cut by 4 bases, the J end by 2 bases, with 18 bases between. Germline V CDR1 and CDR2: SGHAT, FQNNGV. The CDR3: CASSSPSSGVPYEQYF. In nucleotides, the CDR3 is TGTGCCAGCAGCTCCCCGTCTAGTGGGGTCCCCTACGAGCAGTACTTC.

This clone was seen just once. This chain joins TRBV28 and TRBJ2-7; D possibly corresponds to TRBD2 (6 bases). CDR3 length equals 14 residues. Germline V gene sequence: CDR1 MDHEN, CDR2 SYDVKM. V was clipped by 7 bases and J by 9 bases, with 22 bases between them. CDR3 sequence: CASNGRAGRYLQYF. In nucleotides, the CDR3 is TGTGCCAGCAACGGTCGGGCAGGGAGGTATTTGCAGTACTTC.

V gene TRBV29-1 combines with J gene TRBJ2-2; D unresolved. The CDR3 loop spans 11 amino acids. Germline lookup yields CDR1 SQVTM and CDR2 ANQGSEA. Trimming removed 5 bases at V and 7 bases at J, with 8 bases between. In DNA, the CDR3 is TGCAGCGTTTCATCCCTCGGGGAGCTGTTTTTT. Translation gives CSVSSLGELFF.

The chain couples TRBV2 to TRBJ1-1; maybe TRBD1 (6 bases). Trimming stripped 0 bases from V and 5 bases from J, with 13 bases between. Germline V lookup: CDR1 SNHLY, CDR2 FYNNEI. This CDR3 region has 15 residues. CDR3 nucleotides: TGTGCCAGCAGTGAAGCGGCCAGGGGAAGGACTGAAGCTTTCTTT. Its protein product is CASSEAARGRTEAFF.

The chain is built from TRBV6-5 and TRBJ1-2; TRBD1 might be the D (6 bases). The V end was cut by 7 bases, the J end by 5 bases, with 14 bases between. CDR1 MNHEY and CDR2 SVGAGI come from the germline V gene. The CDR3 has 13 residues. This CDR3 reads CASMGGVGYGYTF. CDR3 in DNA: TGTGCCAGCATGGGGGGCGTAGGGTATGGCTACACCTTC.

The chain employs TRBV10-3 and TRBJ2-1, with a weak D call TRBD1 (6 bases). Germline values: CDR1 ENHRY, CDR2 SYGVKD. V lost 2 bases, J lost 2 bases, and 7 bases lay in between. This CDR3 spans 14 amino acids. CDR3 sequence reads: CAISEDRTYNEQFF. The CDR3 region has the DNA TGTGCCATCAGTGAGGACAGGACCTACAATGAGCAGTTCTTC.

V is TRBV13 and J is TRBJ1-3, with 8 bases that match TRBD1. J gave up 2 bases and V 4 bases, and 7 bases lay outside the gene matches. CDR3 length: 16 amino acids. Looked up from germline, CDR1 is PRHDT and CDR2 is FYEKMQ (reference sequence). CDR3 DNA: TGTGCCAGCAGCTCCCCCAGGGGACAGGCTGGAAACACCATATATTTT. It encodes CASSSPRGQAGNTIYF.

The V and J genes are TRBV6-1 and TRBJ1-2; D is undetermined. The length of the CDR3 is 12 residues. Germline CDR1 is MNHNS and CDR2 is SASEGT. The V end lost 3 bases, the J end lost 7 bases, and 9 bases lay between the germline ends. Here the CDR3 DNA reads TGTGCCAGCAGTGATTCATTCCTTGGCTACACCTTC. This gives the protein CASSDSFLGYTF.

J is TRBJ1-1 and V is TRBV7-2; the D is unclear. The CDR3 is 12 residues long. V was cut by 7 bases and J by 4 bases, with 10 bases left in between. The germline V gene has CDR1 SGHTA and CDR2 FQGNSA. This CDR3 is CASKRVVTEAFF. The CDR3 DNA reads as TGTGCCAGCAAACGTGTGGTCACTGAAGCTTTCTTT.

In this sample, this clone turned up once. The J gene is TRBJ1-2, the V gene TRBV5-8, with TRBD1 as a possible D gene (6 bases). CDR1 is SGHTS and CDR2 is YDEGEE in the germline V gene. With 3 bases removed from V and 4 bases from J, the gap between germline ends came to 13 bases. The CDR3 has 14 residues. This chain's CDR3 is CASSSTTGVYGYTF. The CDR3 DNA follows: TGTGCCAGCAGCTCTACGACAGGCGTCTATGGCTACACCTTC. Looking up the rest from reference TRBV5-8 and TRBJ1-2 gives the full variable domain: EAGVTQSPTHLIKTRGQQATLRCSPISGHTSVYWYQQALGLGLQFLLWYDEGEERNRGNFPPRFSGRQFPNYSSELNVNALELEDSALYLCASSSTTGVYGYTFGSGTRLTVV.

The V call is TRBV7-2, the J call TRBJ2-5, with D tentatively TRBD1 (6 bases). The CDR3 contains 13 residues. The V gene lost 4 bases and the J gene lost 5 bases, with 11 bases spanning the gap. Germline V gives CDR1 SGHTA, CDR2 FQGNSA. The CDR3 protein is CASSSGTRETQYF. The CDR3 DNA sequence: TGTGCCAGCAGCTCCGGGACAAGGGAGACCCAGTACTTC. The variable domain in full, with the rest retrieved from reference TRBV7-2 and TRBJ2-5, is GAGVSQSPSNKVTEKGKDVELRCDPISGHTALYWYRQSLGQGLEFLIYFQGNSAPDKSGLPSDRFSAERTGGSVSTLTIQRTQQEDSAVYLCASSSGTRETQYFGPGTRLLVL.

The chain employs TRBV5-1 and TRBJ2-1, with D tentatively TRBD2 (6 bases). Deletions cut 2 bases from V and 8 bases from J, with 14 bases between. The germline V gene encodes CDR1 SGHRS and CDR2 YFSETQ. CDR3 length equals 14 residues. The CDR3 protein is CASSFGGVSDEQFF. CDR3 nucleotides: TGCGCCAGCAGCTTCGGCGGGGTATCGGATGAGCAGTTCTTC.

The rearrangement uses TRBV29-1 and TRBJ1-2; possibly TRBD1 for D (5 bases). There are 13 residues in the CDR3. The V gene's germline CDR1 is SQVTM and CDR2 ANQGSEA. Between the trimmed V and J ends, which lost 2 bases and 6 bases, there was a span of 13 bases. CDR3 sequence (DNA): TGCAGCGTTGAACAGGGAAGGTTTGATGGCTACACCTTC. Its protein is CSVEQGRFDGYTF.

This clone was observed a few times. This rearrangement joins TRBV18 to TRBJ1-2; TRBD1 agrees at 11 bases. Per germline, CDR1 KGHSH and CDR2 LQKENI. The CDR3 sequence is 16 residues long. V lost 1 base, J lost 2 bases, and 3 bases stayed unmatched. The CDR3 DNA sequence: TGTGCCAGCTCACCACTAGGGACAGGGGGGAACTATGGCTACACCTTC. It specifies CASSPLGTGGNYGYTF.

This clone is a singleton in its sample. The CDR3 loop is CASSVFGQGVNAEAFF. In DNA form, the CDR3 reads TGTGCCAGCAGCGTTTTCGGACAGGGAGTAAACGCTGAAGCTTTCTTT. The chain has TRBV5-6 and TRBJ1-1; 8 positions agree with TRBD1. CDR1 and CDR2 (germline): SGHDT, YYEEEE. The CDR3 extends over 16 amino acids. Trimming took 4 bases from V and 6 from J; bases not matched to a gene: 14.

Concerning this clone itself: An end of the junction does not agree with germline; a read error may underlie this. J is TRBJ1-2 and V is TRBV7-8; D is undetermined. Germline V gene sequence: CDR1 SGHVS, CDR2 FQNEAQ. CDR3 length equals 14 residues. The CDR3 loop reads CATQTEPVNYGHTF. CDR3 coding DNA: TGTGCCACCCAGACGGAACCCGTTAACTATGGCCACACCTTC.

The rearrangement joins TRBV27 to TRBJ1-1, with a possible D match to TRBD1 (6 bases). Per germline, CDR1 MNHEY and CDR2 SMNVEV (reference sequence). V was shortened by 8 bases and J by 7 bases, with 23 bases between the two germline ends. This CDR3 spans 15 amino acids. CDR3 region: CASLPQGTRRNEAFF. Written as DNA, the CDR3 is TGTGCCAGCCTGCCCCAGGGGACGAGAAGGAATGAAGCTTTCTTT.